These T cell receptor beta chains were read from a single sample in a study of blood T cell repertoires in COVID-19. Using immunoSEQ multiplex PCR, the repertoire was profiled, and TCRdb retains in-frame clones only, with some absent. The repertoire includes more than 25,000 clones, around 91% of them detected once, and about 15% sits in the top ten. Sequenced material: peripheral blood. The receptors here all came from a man aged 80 or over with acute or convalescent COVID-19. Each CDR3 is given with its conserved first and last residue. Each record gives: clone size, J gene, D gene, V gene, CDR3 DNA, CDR3 protein. D genes are given only for firm matches. Only part of the rows carry a size: once, few, many, or a class if the clone is expanded.

clone size: NA; J gene: TRBJ1-6; D gene: NA; V gene: TRBV3-1/TRBV3-2; CDR3 DNA: TGTGCCAGCAGCCGCCCGGGAGGGCTGGGGAATTCACCCCTCCACTTT; CDR3 protein: CASSRPGGLGNSPLHF
clone size: NA; J gene: TRBJ2-5; D gene: NA; V gene: TRBV6-5; CDR3 DNA: TGTGCCAGCAGTTTCCAGTACCAAGAGACCCAGTACTTC; CDR3 protein: CASSFQYQETQYF
clone size: NA; J gene: TRBJ1-2; D gene: NA; V gene: TRBV28; CDR3 DNA: TGTGCCAGCACCCGCCCAGGCTCAAACTATGGCTACACCTTC; CDR3 protein: CASTRPGSNYGYTF
clone size: NA; J gene: TRBJ1-1; D gene: NA; V gene: TRBV7-9; CDR3 DNA: TGTGCCAGCACCGAGTTAGGGGTTCTTGAAGTTTTCTTT; CDR3 protein: CASTELGVLEVFF
clone size: NA; J gene: TRBJ2-1; D gene: TRBD1; V gene: TRBV5-8; CDR3 DNA: TGTGCCAGCAGCTTTGGGACAGGGGTCTACAATGAGCAGTTCTTC; CDR3 protein: CASSFGTGVYNEQFF
clone size: NA; J gene: TRBJ1-2; D gene: TRBD1; V gene: TRBV18; CDR3 DNA: TGTGCCAGCTCACCGGGACAGGGGTTAACCTATGGCTACACCTTC; CDR3 protein: CASSPGQGLTYGYTF
clone size: NA; J gene: TRBJ2-5; D gene: TRBD2; V gene: TRBV30; CDR3 DNA: TGTGCCTGGAGAGAGCGGGGCCGAGAGACCCAGTACTTC; CDR3 protein: CAWRERGRETQYF
clone size: NA; J gene: TRBJ1-3; D gene: NA; V gene: TRBV24-1; CDR3 DNA: TGTGCCACCAGTACCCACCGGGGAGGAAACACCATATATTTT; CDR3 protein: CATSTHRGGNTIYF
clone size: NA; J gene: TRBJ2-3; D gene: NA; V gene: TRBV12-3/TRBV12-4; CDR3 DNA: TGTGCCAGCAGCCCTAGCACAGATACGCAGTATTTT; CDR3 protein: CASSPSTDTQYF
clone size: NA; J gene: TRBJ1-5; D gene: NA; V gene: TRBV19; CDR3 DNA: TGTGCCAGTAGTTCACAGGGTGGCAATCAGCCCCAGCATTTT; CDR3 protein: CASSSQGGNQPQHF
clone size: NA; J gene: TRBJ1-6; D gene: NA; V gene: TRBV6-5; CDR3 DNA: TGTGCCAGCAGCTCTCAGAGGTATAATTCACCCCTCCACTTT; CDR3 protein: CASSSQRYNSPLHF
clone size: NA; J gene: TRBJ1-6; D gene: NA; V gene: TRBV6-5; CDR3 DNA: TGTGCCTTGAGCCGGACAAATTCACCCCTCCACTTT; CDR3 protein: CALSRTNSPLHF
clone size: NA; J gene: TRBJ1-1; D gene: NA; V gene: TRBV28; CDR3 DNA: TGTGCCAGCAACCCCGGGTTGGGGGCGGCTTTCTTT; CDR3 protein: CASNPGLGAAFF
clone size: NA; J gene: TRBJ2-2; D gene: TRBD1; V gene: TRBV19; CDR3 DNA: TGTGCCAGTAGTATAGGGACAGGGCCCCCCGGGGAGCTGTTTTTT; CDR3 protein: CASSIGTGPPGELFF
clone size: NA; J gene: TRBJ1-4; D gene: NA; V gene: TRBV9; CDR3 DNA: TGTGCCAGCAGCGTTGCGGAAACTGAAAAACTGTTTTTT; CDR3 protein: CASSVAETEKLFF
clone size: NA; J gene: TRBJ1-5; D gene: NA; V gene: TRBV30; CDR3 DNA: TGTGCCTGGAGTATCCAGGGGCATCAGCCCCAGCATTTT; CDR3 protein: CAWSIQGHQPQHF
clone size: NA; J gene: TRBJ2-5; D gene: TRBD2; V gene: TRBV5-1; CDR3 DNA: TGCGCCAGCAGCTTGGCACTAGCGGGGGAGACCCAGTACTTC; CDR3 protein: CASSLALAGETQYF
clone size: NA; J gene: TRBJ2-7; D gene: NA; V gene: TRBV5-4; CDR3 DNA: TGTGCCAGCAGCAGAGGAGTGGGGGCCCTCTACGAGCAGTACTTC; CDR3 protein: CASSRGVGALYEQYF
clone size: NA; J gene: TRBJ2-5; D gene: TRBD1; V gene: TRBV19; CDR3 DNA: TGTGCCAGTAGCTCAGGGGGCCGGGCGACCCAGTACTTC; CDR3 protein: CASSSGGRATQYF
clone size: NA; J gene: TRBJ1-5; D gene: NA; V gene: TRBV15; CDR3 DNA: TGTGCCACCAGCAGAGAAACTGCAGGGCGTAATCAGCCCCAGCATTTT; CDR3 protein: CATSRETAGRNQPQHF
clone size: NA; J gene: TRBJ2-1; D gene: TRBD1; V gene: TRBV2; CDR3 DNA: TGTGCCAGCAGTGTAGGGACAGACGAGTTCTTC; CDR3 protein: CASSVGTDEFF
clone size: NA; J gene: TRBJ2-2; D gene: NA; V gene: TRBV12-3/TRBV12-4; CDR3 DNA: TGTGCCAGCCAAAACGCAGCGGCCGGGGAGCTGTTTTTT; CDR3 protein: CASQNAAAGELFF
clone size: NA; J gene: TRBJ2-1; D gene: TRBD2; V gene: TRBV7-9; CDR3 DNA: TGTGCCAGCAGCTTATTTTTAGCGGGAACCTACAATGAGCAGTTCTTC; CDR3 protein: CASSLFLAGTYNEQFF
clone size: few; J gene: TRBJ1-6; D gene: NA; V gene: TRBV11-2; CDR3 DNA: TGTGCCAGCAGCCCTTGGACAGCTGCGAATTCACCCCTCCACTTT; CDR3 protein: CASSPWTAANSPLHF
clone size: NA; J gene: TRBJ1-5; D gene: NA; V gene: TRBV2; CDR3 DNA: TGTGCCAGCAGTGAAGTGGAGAGCAGATCGCATCAGCCCCAGCATTTT; CDR3 protein: CASSEVESRSHQPQHF
clone size: NA; J gene: TRBJ2-5; D gene: NA; V gene: TRBV6-5; CDR3 DNA: TGTGCCAGCAGTAGCCGGGTCCAGGGAGAGACCCAGTACTTC; CDR3 protein: CASSSRVQGETQYF
clone size: NA; J gene: TRBJ2-1; D gene: TRBD1; V gene: TRBV19; CDR3 DNA: TGTGCCATCCGGGACAGCTTCAGCAATGAGCAGTTCTTC; CDR3 protein: CAIRDSFSNEQFF
clone size: once; J gene: TRBJ2-3; D gene: TRBD2; V gene: TRBV5-1; CDR3 DNA: TGCGCCAGCAGCTTGCGGGGAGGGGACGGAGATACGCAGTATTTT; CDR3 protein: CASSLRGGDGDTQYF
clone size: NA; J gene: TRBJ2-1; D gene: NA; V gene: TRBV14; CDR3 DNA: TGTGCCAGCAGCCAAGTTTTGGAGGTCTACAGGGAATTGGATGAGCAGTTCTTC; CDR3 protein: CASSQVLEVYRELDEQFF
clone size: NA; J gene: TRBJ1-3; D gene: NA; V gene: TRBV5-1; CDR3 DNA: TGCGCCAGCAGCTTTCAGGGGCCACAAATCTCTGGAAACACCATATATTTT; CDR3 protein: CASSFQGPQISGNTIYF
clone size: NA; J gene: TRBJ1-5; D gene: NA; V gene: TRBV27; CDR3 DNA: TGTGCCAGCAGTTACAGGGGCAATCAGCCCCAGCATTTT; CDR3 protein: CASSYRGNQPQHF
clone size: NA; J gene: TRBJ2-5; D gene: TRBD2; V gene: TRBV4-2; CDR3 DNA: TGTGCCAGCAGCCAATCACCTTCGGCGGGGGGCCGGGAGACCCAGTACTTC; CDR3 protein: CASSQSPSAGGRETQYF
clone size: NA; J gene: TRBJ1-2; D gene: TRBD1; V gene: TRBV18; CDR3 DNA: TGTGCCAGCTCACCTCGACCCGGGACAGACTTTAACTATGGCTACACCTTC; CDR3 protein: CASSPRPGTDFNYGYTF